This note documents a single TCR beta chain sequence. CDR3 length: 13 amino acids. Germline CDR1 is MNHEY and CDR2 is SMNVEV (reference sequence). With 4 bases removed from V and 4 bases from J, the gap between germline ends came to 9 bases. This sample was included in a study of immune characterization of retroperitoneal liposarcoma. TCRdb used MiXCR to reprocess the PCR reads, holding one entry per CDR3 protein. The data contain a few thousand distinct CDR3 sequences, approximately 50% of them singletons. This TCR came from a female donor with retroperitoneal liposarcoma. Sequencing was performed on tumor tissue. The chain recombines TRBV27 with TRBJ2-3, with unresolved D. CDR3 sequence: CASSSRKADTQYF. Here the CDR3 DNA reads TGTGCCAGCAGTTCTAGGAAAGCAGATACGCAGTATTTT.